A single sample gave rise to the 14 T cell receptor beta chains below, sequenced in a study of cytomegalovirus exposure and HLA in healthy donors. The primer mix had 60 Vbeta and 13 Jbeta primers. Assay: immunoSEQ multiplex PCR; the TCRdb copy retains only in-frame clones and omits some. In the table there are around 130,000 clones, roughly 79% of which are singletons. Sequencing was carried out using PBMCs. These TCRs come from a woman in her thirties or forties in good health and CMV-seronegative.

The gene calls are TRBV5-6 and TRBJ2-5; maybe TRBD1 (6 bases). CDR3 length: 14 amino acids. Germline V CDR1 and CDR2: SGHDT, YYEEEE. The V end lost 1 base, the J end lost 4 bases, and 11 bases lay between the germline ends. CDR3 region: CASSLLTGGETQYF. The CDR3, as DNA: TGTGCCAGCAGCTTGTTGACAGGTGGAGAGACCCAGTACTTC.

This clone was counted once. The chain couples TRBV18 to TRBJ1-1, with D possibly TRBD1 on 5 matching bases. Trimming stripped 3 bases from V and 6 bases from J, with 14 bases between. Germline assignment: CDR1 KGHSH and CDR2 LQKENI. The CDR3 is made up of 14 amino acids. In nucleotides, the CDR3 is TGTGCCAGCTCACCGAGGGGCGGGGACCCTGAAGCTTTCTTT. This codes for CASSPRGGDPEAFF.

The CDR3 sequence is CASTQRRGRQGSPSSYEQYF. CDR3 DNA sequence: TGTGCCAGCACGCAGCGTAGAGGAAGACAGGGGTCTCCCAGCTCCTACGAGCAGTACTTC. The V and J genes are TRBV6-4 and TRBJ2-7, with TRBD1 identical over 8 bases. The germline CDR1 and CDR2 sequences are MRHNA and SNTAGT. CDR3 length equals 20 residues. Trimming cost V 7 bases and J 0 bases; bases outside gene matches: 23.

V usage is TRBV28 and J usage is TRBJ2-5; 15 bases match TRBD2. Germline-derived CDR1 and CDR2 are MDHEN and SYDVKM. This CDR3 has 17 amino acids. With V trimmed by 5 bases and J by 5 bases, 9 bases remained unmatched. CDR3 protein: CASSLGLAGGPRETQYF. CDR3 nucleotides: TGTGCCAGCAGTCTCGGACTAGCGGGAGGGCCGAGGGAGACCCAGTACTTC.

The CDR3 region is CASSEAGASGTGELFF. The CDR3, as DNA: TGTGCCAGCAGTGAAGCAGGGGCTAGCGGGACCGGGGAGCTGTTTTTT. The V gene is TRBV25-1, the J gene TRBJ2-2, with 8 bases identical to TRBD2. The germline V gene encodes CDR1 MGHDK and CDR2 SYGVNS. Trimming removed 2 bases from V and 5 bases from J; junction bases left unmatched: 7. The CDR3 has 16 amino acids.

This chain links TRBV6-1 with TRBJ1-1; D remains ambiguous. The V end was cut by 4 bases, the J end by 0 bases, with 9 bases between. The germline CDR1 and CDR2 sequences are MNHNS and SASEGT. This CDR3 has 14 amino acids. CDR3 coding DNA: TGTGCCAGCAGTGTAACACCTCTGAACACTGAAGCTTTCTTT. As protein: CASSVTPLNTEAFF.

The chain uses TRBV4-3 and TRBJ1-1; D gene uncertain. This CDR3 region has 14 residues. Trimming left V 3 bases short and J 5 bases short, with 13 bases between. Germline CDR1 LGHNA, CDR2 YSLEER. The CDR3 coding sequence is TGCGCCAGCAGCCAGGCGGGATACGGGACTGAAGCTTTCTTT. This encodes CASSQAGYGTEAFF.

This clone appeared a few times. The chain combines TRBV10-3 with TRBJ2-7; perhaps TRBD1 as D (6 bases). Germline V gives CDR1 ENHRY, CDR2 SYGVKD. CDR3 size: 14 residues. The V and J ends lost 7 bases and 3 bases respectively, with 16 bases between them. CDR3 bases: TGTGCCATCACCCGCGAAGGGGGTAGCTACGAGCAGTACTTC. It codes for CAITREGGSYEQYF.

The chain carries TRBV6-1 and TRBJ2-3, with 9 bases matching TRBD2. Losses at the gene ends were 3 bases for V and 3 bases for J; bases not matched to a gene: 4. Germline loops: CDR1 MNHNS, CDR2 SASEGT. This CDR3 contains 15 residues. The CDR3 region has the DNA TGTGCCAGCAGTGAGCGGGAGGGTTGGACAGATACGCAGTATTTT. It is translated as CASSEREGWTDTQYF.

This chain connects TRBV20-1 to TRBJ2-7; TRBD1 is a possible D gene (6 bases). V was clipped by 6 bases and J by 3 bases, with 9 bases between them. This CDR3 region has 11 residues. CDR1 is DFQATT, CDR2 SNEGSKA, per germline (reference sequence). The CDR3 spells CSANRVYEQYF. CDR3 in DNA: TGCAGTGCAAACAGGGTCTACGAGCAGTACTTC.

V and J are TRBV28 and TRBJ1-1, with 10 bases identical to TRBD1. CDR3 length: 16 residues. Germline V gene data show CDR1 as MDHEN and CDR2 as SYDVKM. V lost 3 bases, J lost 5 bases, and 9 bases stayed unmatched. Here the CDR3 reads CASSFRQGAQGTEAFF. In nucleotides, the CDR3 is TGTGCCAGCAGTTTTAGACAGGGGGCGCAGGGGACTGAAGCTTTCTTT.

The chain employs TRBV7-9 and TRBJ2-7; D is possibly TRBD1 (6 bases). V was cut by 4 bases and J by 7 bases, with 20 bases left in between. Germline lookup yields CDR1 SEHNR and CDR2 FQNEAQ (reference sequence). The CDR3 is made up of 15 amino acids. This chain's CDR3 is CASSSTGNPPFEQYF. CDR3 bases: TGTGCCAGCAGCTCAACAGGGAACCCCCCTTTTGAGCAGTACTTC.

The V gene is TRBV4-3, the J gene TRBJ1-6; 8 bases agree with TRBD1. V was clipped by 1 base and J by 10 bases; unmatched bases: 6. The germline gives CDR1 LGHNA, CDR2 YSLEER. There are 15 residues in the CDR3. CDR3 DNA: TGCGCCAGCAGCCAAGTCGCAGGGGGCAGATCACCCCTCCACTTT. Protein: CASSQVAGGRSPLHF.

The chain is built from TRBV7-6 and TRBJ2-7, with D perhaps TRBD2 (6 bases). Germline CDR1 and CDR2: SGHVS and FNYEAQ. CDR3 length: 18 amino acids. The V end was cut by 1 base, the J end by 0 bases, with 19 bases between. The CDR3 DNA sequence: TGTGCCAGCAGCTTAGATGGGGGACTGACGTTCTCCTCCTACGAGCAGTACTTC. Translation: CASSLDGGLTFSSYEQYF.